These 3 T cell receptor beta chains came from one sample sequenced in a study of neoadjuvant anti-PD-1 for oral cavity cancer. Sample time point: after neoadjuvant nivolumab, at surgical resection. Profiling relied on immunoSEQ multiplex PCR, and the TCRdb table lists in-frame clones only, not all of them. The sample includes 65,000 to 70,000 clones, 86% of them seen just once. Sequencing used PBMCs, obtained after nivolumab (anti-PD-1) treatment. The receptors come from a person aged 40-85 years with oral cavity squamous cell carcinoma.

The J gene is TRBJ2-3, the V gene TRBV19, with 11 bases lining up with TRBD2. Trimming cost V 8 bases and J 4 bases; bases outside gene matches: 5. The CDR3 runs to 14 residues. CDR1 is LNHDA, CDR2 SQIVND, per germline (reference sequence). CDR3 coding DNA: TGTGCCAGTGGGACTAGCGGCACCTCAGATACGCAGTATTTT. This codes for CASGTSGTSDTQYF.

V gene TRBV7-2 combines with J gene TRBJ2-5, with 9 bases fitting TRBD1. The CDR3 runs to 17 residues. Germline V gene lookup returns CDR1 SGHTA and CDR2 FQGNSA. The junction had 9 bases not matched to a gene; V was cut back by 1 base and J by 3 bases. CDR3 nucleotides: TGTGCCAGCAGCTTAGAGGGGACAGGGAGTATCAAAGAGACCCAGTACTTC. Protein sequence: CASSLEGTGSIKETQYF. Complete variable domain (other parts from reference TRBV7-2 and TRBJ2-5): GAGVSQSPSNKVTEKGKDVELRCDPISGHTALYWYRQSLGQGLEFLIYFQGNSAPDKSGLPSDRFSAERTGGSVSTLTIQRTQQEDSAVYLCASSLEGTGSIKETQYFGPGTRLLVL.

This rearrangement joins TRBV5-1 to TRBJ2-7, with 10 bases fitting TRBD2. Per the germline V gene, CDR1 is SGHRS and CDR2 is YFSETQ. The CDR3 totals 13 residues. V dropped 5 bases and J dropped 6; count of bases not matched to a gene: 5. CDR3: CASSTSGKGEQYF. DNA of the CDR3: TGCGCCAGCAGTACTAGCGGGAAAGGCGAGCAGTACTTC.